The clone carrying this TCR beta chain came up a few times. This sample was taken from a study of blood T cell repertoires in COVID-19. Using immunoSEQ multiplex PCR, the repertoire was profiled, and TCRdb retains in-frame clones only, with some absent. The sample contains about 140,000 clones, more than 80% of which appear only once. V was trimmed by 11 bases and J by 6 bases, leaving 13 bases between them. This CDR3 region has 12 residues. Shortly before study entry, within 2 weeks, exposed participants had met a COVID-19 case. The specimen was PBMCs or T cells enriched from blood (not recorded which). This chain joins TRBV12-3 or TRBV12-4 and TRBJ2-2; D not resolved. This sequence originates from a woman aged 18-29 years who had been exposed to COVID-19. The CDR3 nucleotides read TGTGCCTCAAATCCCGGTCCCGGGGAGCTGTTTTTT. Amino acid sequence: CASNPGPGELFF.